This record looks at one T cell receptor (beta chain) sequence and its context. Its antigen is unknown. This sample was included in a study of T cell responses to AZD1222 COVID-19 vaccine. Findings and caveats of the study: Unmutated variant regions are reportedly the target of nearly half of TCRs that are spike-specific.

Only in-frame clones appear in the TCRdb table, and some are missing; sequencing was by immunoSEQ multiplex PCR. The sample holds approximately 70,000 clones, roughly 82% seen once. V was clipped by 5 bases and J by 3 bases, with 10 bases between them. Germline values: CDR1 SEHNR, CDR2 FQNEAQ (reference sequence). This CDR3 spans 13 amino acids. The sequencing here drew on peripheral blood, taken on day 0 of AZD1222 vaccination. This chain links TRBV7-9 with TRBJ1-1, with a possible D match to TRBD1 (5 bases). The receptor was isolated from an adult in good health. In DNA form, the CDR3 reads TGTGCCAGCAGCCCCATGGGGGACACTGAAGCTTTCTTT. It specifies CASSPMGDTEAFF. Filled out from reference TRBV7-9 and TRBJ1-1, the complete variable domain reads DTGVSQNPRHKITKRGQNVTFRCDPISEHNRLYWYRQTLGQGPEFLTYFQNEAQLEKSRLLSDRFSAERPKGSFSTLEIQRTEQGDSAMYLCASSPMGDTEAFFGQGTRLTVV.